The present TCR beta chain was sequenced within a study of lymphopenia after photon versus proton radiotherapy. Overall study results and limits: Better survival with proton therapy was suggested as possible, not demonstrated.

Turning to this clone: Its antigen is not known.

This CDR3 region has 17 residues. Trimming took 1 base from V and 3 from J, leaving 17 bases between them. CDR1 SGHAT and CDR2 FQNNGV come from the germline V gene. Profiled with immunoSEQ multiplex PCR; TCRdb holds only in-frame clones, not every one. The sample includes around 42,000 clones, 65% to 90% seen only once; the top ten take over 2%. This material consisted of peripheral blood, taken from a patient treated with photon-based radiotherapy. This chain uses TRBV11-2 with TRBJ2-3; D is ambiguous. The source is a middle-aged man with gastric cancer. The CDR3 loop is CASSLARQATWTDTQYF. CDR3 sequence (DNA): TGTGCCAGCAGCTTAGCGAGGCAGGCGACATGGACAGATACGCAGTATTTT.